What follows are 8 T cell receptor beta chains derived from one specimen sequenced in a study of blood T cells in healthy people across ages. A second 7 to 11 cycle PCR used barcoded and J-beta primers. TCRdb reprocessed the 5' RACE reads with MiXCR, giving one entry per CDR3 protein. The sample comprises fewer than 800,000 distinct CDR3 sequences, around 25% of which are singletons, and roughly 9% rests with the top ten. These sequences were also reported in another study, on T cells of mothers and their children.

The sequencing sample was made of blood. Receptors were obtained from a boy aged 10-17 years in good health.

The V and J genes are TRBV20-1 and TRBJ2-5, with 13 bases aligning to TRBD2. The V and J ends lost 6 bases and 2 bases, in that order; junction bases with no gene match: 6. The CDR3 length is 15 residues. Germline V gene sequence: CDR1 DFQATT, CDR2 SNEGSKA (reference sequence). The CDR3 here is CSAPRLAGGQETQYF. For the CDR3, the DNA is TGCAGTGCCCCGAGACTAGCGGGAGGACAAGAGACCCAGTACTTC.

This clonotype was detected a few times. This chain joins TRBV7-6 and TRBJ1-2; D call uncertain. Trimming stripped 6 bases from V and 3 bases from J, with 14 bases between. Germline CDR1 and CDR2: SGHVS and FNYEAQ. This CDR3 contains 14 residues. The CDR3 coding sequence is TGTGCCAGCAGTCCTACTACTGAGCACTATGGCTACACCTTC. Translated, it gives CASSPTTEHYGYTF.

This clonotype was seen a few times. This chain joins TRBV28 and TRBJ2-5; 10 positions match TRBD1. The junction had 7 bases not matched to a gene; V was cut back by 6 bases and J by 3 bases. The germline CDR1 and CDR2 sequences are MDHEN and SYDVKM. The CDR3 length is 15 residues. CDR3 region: CASSLRQGAKETQYF. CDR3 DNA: TGTGCCAGCAGCCTTAGACAGGGGGCTAAAGAGACCCAGTACTTC.

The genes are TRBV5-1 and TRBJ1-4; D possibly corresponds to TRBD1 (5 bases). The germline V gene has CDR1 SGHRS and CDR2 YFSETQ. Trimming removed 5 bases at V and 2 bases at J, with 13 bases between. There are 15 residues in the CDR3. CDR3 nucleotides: TGCGCCAGCAGGAGTCAGGGAGGGACTAATGAAAAACTGTTTTTT. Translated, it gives CASRSQGGTNEKLFF.

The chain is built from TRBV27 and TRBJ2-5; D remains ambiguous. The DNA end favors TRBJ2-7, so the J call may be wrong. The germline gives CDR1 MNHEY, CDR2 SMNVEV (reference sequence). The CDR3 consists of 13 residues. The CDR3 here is CASSLGSHYEQYF. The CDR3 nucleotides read TGTGCCAGCAGTCTCGGTAGCCACTACGAGCAGTACTTC.

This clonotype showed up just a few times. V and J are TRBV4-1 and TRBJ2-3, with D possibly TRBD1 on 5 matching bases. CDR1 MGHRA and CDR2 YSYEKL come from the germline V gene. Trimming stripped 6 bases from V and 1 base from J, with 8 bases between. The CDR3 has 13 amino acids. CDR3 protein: CASRGQGTDTQYF. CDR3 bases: TGCGCCAGCAGGGGGCAGGGCACAGATACGCAGTATTTT.

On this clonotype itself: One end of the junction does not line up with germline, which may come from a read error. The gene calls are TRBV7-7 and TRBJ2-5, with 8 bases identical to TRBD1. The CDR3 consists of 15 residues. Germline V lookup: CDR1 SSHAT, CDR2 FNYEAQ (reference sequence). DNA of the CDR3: TGTGCTAGCAGCTCCGATAATACAGGGGGAGAGACCCAGTACTTC. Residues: CASSSDNTGGETQYF.

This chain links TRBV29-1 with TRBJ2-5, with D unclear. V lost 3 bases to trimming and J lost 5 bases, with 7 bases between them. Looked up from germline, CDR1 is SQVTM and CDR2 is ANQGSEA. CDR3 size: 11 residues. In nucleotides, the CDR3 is TGCAGCGTTGATGGTTTGGAGACCCAGTACTTC. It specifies CSVDGLETQYF. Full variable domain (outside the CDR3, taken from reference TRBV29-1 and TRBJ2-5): SAVISQKPSRDICQRGTSLTIQCQVDSQVTMMFWYRQQPGQSLTLIATANQGSEATYESGFVIDKFPISRPNLTFSTLTVSNMSPEDSSIYLCSVDGLETQYFGPGTRLLVL.